The rows below give T cell receptor beta chains drawn from one sample of a study of cytomegalovirus exposure and HLA in healthy donors. The method was immunoSEQ multiplex PCR; TCRdb's version includes in-frame clones alone and lacks a portion of them. This sample has fewer than 150,000 clones, with 82% found just once. The sequenced sample consisted of PBMCs. These receptors were collected from a male donor in good health and CMV-seronegative. Each CDR3 is given with its conserved first and last residue. A D gene is named only where the DNA matches it firmly. Expanded clones are given a class, and other clones once, few, many or no size at all.

TRBJ2-5,NA,TRBV7-9,NA,CASSFASTPETQYF,TGTGCCAGCAGCTTTGCGAGCACCCCAGAGACCCAGTACTTC
TRBJ1-3,NA,TRBV7-9,once,CASSPAGGEGNTIYF,TGTGCCAGCAGCCCCGCGGGGGGCGAAGGAAACACCATATATTTT
TRBJ2-7,TRBD2,TRBV4-3,NA,CASSQVLAGGYEQYF,TGCGCCAGCAGCCAAGTGTTAGCGGGAGGATACGAGCAGTACTTC
TRBJ1-1,NA,TRBV14,NA,CASSQDLVVTEAFF,TGTGCCAGCAGCCAAGATTTGGTAGTCACTGAAGCTTTCTTT
TRBJ1-1,NA,TRBV29-1,NA,CSVEEREGRAFF,TGCAGCGTTGAAGAGAGGGAGGGGAGAGCTTTCTTT
TRBJ1-1,NA,TRBV5-5,once,CASSPTAGEVAFF,TGTGCCAGCAGCCCGACGGCCGGGGAGGTGGCTTTCTTT
TRBJ2-1,TRBD1,TRBV13,NA,CASSSRDRGLNEQFF,TGTGCCAGCAGCTCCCGGGACAGGGGGCTTAATGAGCAGTTCTTC
TRBJ2-2,NA,TRBV5-1,NA,CASAVSAANTGELFF,TGCGCCAGCGCCGTCTCCGCGGCGAACACCGGGGAGCTGTTTTTT
TRBJ1-2,TRBD1,TRBV6-1,NA,CASSEFPGQGVYNYGYTF,TGTGCCAGCAGCGAATTCCCGGGACAGGGGGTATACAACTATGGCTACACCTTC
TRBJ2-7,TRBD2,TRBV7-9,once,CASSKTSSEQYF,TGTGCCAGCAGCAAGACTAGCAGCGAGCAGTACTTC
TRBJ2-7,TRBD2,TRBV14,NA,CASSRDYTYEQYF,TGTGCCAGTAGCCGGGACTACACCTACGAGCAGTACTTC
TRBJ2-7,NA,TRBV9,few,CASSVRGASSYEQYF,TGTGCCAGCAGCGTACGGGGGGCGAGCTCCTACGAGCAGTACTTC
TRBJ2-2,TRBD2,TRBV7-2,NA,CASSLSTSAAGELFF,TGTGCCAGCAGCTTATCGACTAGCGCAGCCGGGGAGCTGTTTTTT
TRBJ1-1,NA,TRBV19,NA,CASSIPGGGFENTEAFF,TGTGCCAGTAGTATCCCAGGAGGAGGTTTCGAGAACACTGAAGCTTTCTTT
TRBJ1-1,TRBD1,TRBV19,NA,CASSPRDRGLTEAFF,TGTGCCAGTAGTCCCCGGGACAGGGGGCTTACTGAAGCTTTCTTT
TRBJ2-3,TRBD2,TRBV7-9,NA,CASSLGGSGSKTDTQYF,TGTGCCAGCAGCTTAGGAGGGAGCGGGAGTAAAACAGATACGCAGTATTTT
TRBJ2-1,TRBD2,TRBV7-3,NA,CASSPLGASGDNEQFF,TGTGCCAGCAGCCCTCTCGGGGCTAGCGGGGACAATGAGCAGTTCTTC
TRBJ1-5,NA,TRBV19,few,CASSIPGLSNQPQHF,TGTGCCAGTAGTATACCAGGTCTAAGCAATCAGCCCCAGCATTTT
TRBJ2-2,TRBD2,TRBV19,NA,CASTIWGLAGKSNTGELFF,TGTGCCAGTACCATCTGGGGACTAGCGGGGAAATCGAACACCGGGGAGCTGTTTTTT
TRBJ2-7,TRBD2,TRBV2,few,CASSREGPLTSGTESYEQYF,TGTGCCAGCAGTAGGGAGGGGCCTCTGACTAGCGGGACGGAATCCTACGAGCAGTACTTC
TRBJ1-1,TRBD1,TRBV5-1,NA,CASSGPGQGNTEAFF,TGCGCCAGCAGCGGACCGGGACAGGGGAACACTGAAGCTTTCTTT
TRBJ1-1,NA,TRBV13,NA,CASRSHRGGTEAFF,TGTGCCAGCAGATCACACAGAGGGGGTACTGAAGCTTTCTTT
TRBJ2-5,TRBD1,TRBV6-5,NA,CASTRQGGKETQYF,TGTGCCAGCACCCGACAGGGGGGAAAAGAGACCCAGTACTTC
TRBJ2-2,TRBD1,TRBV9,NA,CASSVEGTDFTGELFF,TGTGCCAGCAGCGTAGAGGGGACAGACTTTACCGGGGAGCTGTTTTTT
TRBJ2-7,NA,TRBV11-2,once,CASSFGVTYEQYF,TGTGCCAGCAGCTTCGGGGTTACCTACGAGCAGTACTTC
TRBJ1-5,NA,TRBV18,NA,CASSPRRDSNQPQHF,TGTGCCAGCTCACCTCGACGGGATAGCAATCAGCCCCAGCATTTT
TRBJ2-7,NA,TRBV6-5,NA,CASSYSVGGSEQYF,TGTGCCAGCAGTTACTCGGTCGGCGGTAGCGAGCAGTACTTC